Listed here are 19 T cell receptor beta chains from one sample, sequenced in a study of CD8 T cells in Susac syndrome. RNA in amounts of about 0.45 to 1 ug was reverse transcribed with random hexamers. TCRdb itself ran the immunoSEQ multiplex PCR reads through MiXCR, one entry per CDR3 protein. The sample consists of roughly 200,000 distinct CDR3 sequences, over 85% of them appearing once. Sequenced: CD4+ T cells from PBMCs. These receptors were collected from a human donor in good health.

This clonotype was picked up one time. This chain joins TRBV30 and TRBJ1-1; D remains ambiguous. CDR3 size: 14 residues. Trimming pared 0 bases from V and 0 bases from J, leaving 8 bases between. The V gene's germline CDR1 is GTSNPN and CDR2 SVGIG (reference sequence). CDR3 amino acids: CAWSVLSLNTEAFF. The CDR3 region has the DNA TGTGCCTGGAGTGTACTGAGCCTGAACACTGAAGCTTTCTTT.

This chain links TRBV3-1 with TRBJ1-6, with unresolved D. Trimming cost V 3 bases and J 7 bases, with 10 bases left between them. The CDR3 runs to 14 residues. CDR1 and CDR2 from the germline V gene are LGHDT and YNNKEL (reference sequence). The DNA for the CDR3 is TGTGCCAGCAGCCAGCTAGCAGAAAATTCACCCCTCCACTTT. It encodes CASSQLAENSPLHF.

Here the CDR3 DNA reads TGTGCCACCAGTATGGCAGGGCTCGCAGATACGCAGTATTTT. Amino acid sequence: CATSMAGLADTQYF. The gene calls are TRBV24-1 and TRBJ2-3; tentatively, D is TRBD1 (5 bases). CDR1 KGHDR and CDR2 SFDVKD come from the germline V gene. V lost 6 bases and J 4 bases, leaving 13 bases between the germline ends. The CDR3 runs to 14 residues.

The chain links TRBV29-1 to TRBJ2-3; 7 bases line up with TRBD2. CDR3 length: 15 amino acids. Trimming took 6 bases from V and 3 from J; bases not matched to a gene: 12. CDR1 is SQVTM and CDR2 is ANQGSEA in the germline V gene. CDR3 coding DNA: TGCAGCGTCTCCGGGGTAGCGGGTTATACAGATACGCAGTATTTT. The encoded protein is CSVSGVAGYTDTQYF.

In its sample, this clonotype was seen once. The V gene is TRBV3-1, the J gene TRBJ2-3; the match to TRBD1 covers 7 bases. V lost 1 base, J lost 2 bases, and 3 bases stayed unmatched. CDR3 size: 15 residues. CDR1 LGHDT and CDR2 YNNKEL come from the germline V gene (reference sequence). Here the CDR3 reads CASSQAQGSTDTQYF. In DNA, the CDR3 is TGTGCCAGCAGCCAAGCACAGGGGTCCACAGATACGCAGTATTTT.

The chain is built from TRBV19 and TRBJ1-2, with TRBD1 matching over 7 bases. The length of the CDR3 is 14 residues. Germline lookup yields CDR1 LNHDA and CDR2 SQIVND (reference sequence). Trimming removed 8 bases from V and 5 bases from J; junction bases left unmatched: 11. The CDR3 sequence: CASRPEGAGYGYTF. CDR3 sequence (DNA): TGTGCCAGTCGGCCTGAGGGGGCAGGATATGGCTACACCTTC. The whole variable domain, remainder taken from reference TRBV19 and TRBJ1-2, is DGGITQSPKYLFRKEGQNVTLSCEQNLNHDAMYWYRQDPGQGLRLIYYSQIVNDFQKGDIAEGYSVSREKKESFPLTVTSAQKNPTAFYLCASRPEGAGYGYTFGSGTRLTVV.

V is TRBV29-1 and J is TRBJ2-7; tentative D call: TRBD1 (6 bases). Looked up from germline, CDR1 is SQVTM and CDR2 is ANQGSEA. The CDR3 is 13 residues long. Trimming took 6 bases from V and 2 from J, leaving 14 bases between them. Here the CDR3 reads CSVEFTGTYEQYF. CDR3 DNA: TGCAGCGTGGAATTTACAGGGACCTACGAGCAGTACTTC.

The gene calls are TRBV25-1 and TRBJ2-1; the match to TRBD2 covers 10 bases. The germline V gene has CDR1 MGHDK and CDR2 SYGVNS. The CDR3 consists of 14 residues. Trimming took 3 bases from V and 8 from J; bases not matched to a gene: 4. CDR3 in DNA: TGTGCCAGCAGTGACACTCTAGCGGGAGATGAGCAGTTCTTC. It is translated as CASSDTLAGDEQFF.

This clonotype was seen only a few times. The rearrangement uses TRBV9 and TRBJ2-1, with 10 bases matching TRBD2. Germline CDR1 reads SGDLS; CDR2 reads YYNGEE. This CDR3 region has 15 residues. V was clipped by 4 bases and J by 2 bases; unmatched bases: 3. CDR3 protein: CASSPAGGTYNEQFF. The CDR3, as DNA: TGTGCCAGCAGCCCAGCGGGGGGGACCTACAATGAGCAGTTCTTC.

The chain joins TRBV7-9 to TRBJ2-5; D ambiguous. Between the trimmed V and J ends, which lost 5 bases and 2 bases, there was a span of 6 bases. Per germline, CDR1 SEHNR and CDR2 FQNEAQ (reference sequence). The CDR3 runs to 12 residues. CDR3 coding DNA: TGTGCCAGCAGCCAACTGCAAGAGACCCAGTACTTC. Translating it yields CASSQLQETQYF.

This clonotype was seen a single time. This chain links TRBV20-1 with TRBJ2-1; D is possibly TRBD2 (5 bases). The CDR3 runs 15 residues. Germline V lookup: CDR1 DFQATT, CDR2 SNEGSKA (reference sequence). The V end was cut by 3 bases, the J end by 4 bases, with 16 bases between. CDR3 DNA sequence: TGCAGTGCTAGGCTAGACGGGGAACGATACAATGAGCAGTTCTTC. Translation gives CSARLDGERYNEQFF.

This chain uses TRBV12-3 or TRBV12-4 with TRBJ2-7, with unresolved D. Trimming took off 3 bases at V and 7 bases at J, with 16 bases between the two ends. The CDR3 totals 14 residues. CDR3 sequence: CASSFADALGEQYF. The CDR3 coding sequence is TGTGCCAGCAGTTTCGCGGATGCCCTGGGAGAGCAGTACTTC.

The chain has TRBV30 and TRBJ1-1; D remains unclear. The CDR3 contains 13 residues. The germline V and J ends were trimmed by 1 base and 0 bases, with 6 bases remaining between them. CDR1 is GTSNPN and CDR2 is SVGIG in the germline V gene (reference sequence). The CDR3, as DNA: TGTGCCTGGAGTGCATTGATGAACACTGAAGCTTTCTTT. The encoded protein is CAWSALMNTEAFF.

V usage is TRBV5-4 and J usage is TRBJ2-1; D unclear. Trimming cost V 0 bases and J 6 bases, with 7 bases left between them. This CDR3 is built from 13 residues. Germline loops: CDR1 SGHNT, CDR2 YYREEE (reference sequence). In DNA form, the CDR3 reads TGTGCCAGCAGCTTGGTAGGTCGCAATGAGCAGTTCTTC. Translating gives CASSLVGRNEQFF.

This chain joins TRBV5-1 and TRBJ1-1; 7 bases match TRBD1. CDR1 is SGHRS, CDR2 YFSETQ, per germline. With 3 bases clipped from V and 7 bases from J, the junction kept 6 bases outside the gene matches. CDR3 length: 13 amino acids. CDR3 in amino acids: CASSSKTGLEAFF. In DNA, the CDR3 is TGCGCCAGCAGCTCCAAGACAGGGCTTGAAGCTTTCTTT. Drawing the rest from reference TRBV5-1 and TRBJ1-1, the complete variable domain is KAGVTQTPRYLIKTRGQQVTLSCSPISGHRSVSWYQQTPGQGLQFLFEYFSETQRNKGNFPGRFSGRQFSNSRSEMNVSTLELGDSALYLCASSSKTGLEAFFGQGTRLTVV.

The chain combines TRBV3-1 with TRBJ2-5, with D maybe TRBD1 (6 bases). The CDR3 is 14 amino acids. CDR1 and CDR2 (germline): LGHDT, YNNKEL (reference sequence). V lost 6 bases, J lost 1 base, and 12 bases lay in between. The CDR3 sequence is CASRLRGIQETQYF. For the CDR3, the DNA is TGTGCCAGCAGGCTAAGGGGGATCCAAGAGACCCAGTACTTC.

This rearrangement joins TRBV20-1 to TRBJ2-7, with D possibly being TRBD2 (5 bases). Germline V gives CDR1 DFQATT, CDR2 SNEGSKA (reference sequence). Trimming cost V 4 bases and J 7 bases, with 11 bases left between them. CDR3 length: 11 amino acids. CDR3 in DNA: TGCAGTGCTAACCCCTCGGGGGAGCAGTACTTC. This encodes CSANPSGEQYF.

This clonotype was seen just once. This sequence joins TRBV4-1 and TRBJ1-2; 11 bases fit TRBD1. From germline, CDR1 is MGHRA and CDR2 YSYEKL. V shed 5 bases, J shed 6 bases, and the junction held 2 bases outside the gene matches. The CDR3 sequence is 13 residues long. The CDR3: CASSGTGGDGYTF. CDR3 sequence (DNA): TGCGCCAGCAGCGGGACAGGGGGAGATGGCTACACCTTC.

The chain is built from TRBV29-1 and TRBJ1-2; D call uncertain. CDR3 length: 13 residues. Germline lookup yields CDR1 SQVTM and CDR2 ANQGSEA. Trimming shortened V by 2 bases and J by 3 bases, and 10 bases separated the two germline ends. In DNA form, the CDR3 reads TGCAGCGTTGAAACCCACAGATACTATGGCTACACCTTC. Translated, it gives CSVETHRYYGYTF.